A single sample gave rise to the 19 T cell receptor beta chains below, sequenced in a study of blood T cell repertoires in COVID-19. Method: immunoSEQ multiplex PCR; TCRdb's copy keeps in-frame clones and lacks some. In the table there are 110,000 or so clones, 85% to 90% of which are singletons. The sample taken for sequencing was peripheral blood. The origin of the receptors is a man in his 70s who had recovered from COVID-19.

V is TRBV27 and J is TRBJ1-1; the D gene is possibly TRBD1 (5 bases). CDR1 is MNHEY, CDR2 SMNVEV, per germline (reference sequence). The CDR3 covers 14 residues. V was shortened by 2 bases and J by 3 bases, with 10 bases between the two germline ends. Here the CDR3 DNA reads TGTGCCAGCAGTTTAAGGGGATGGGACACTGAAGCTTTCTTT. Residues: CASSLRGWDTEAFF.

This clone was picked up a small number of times. The CDR3, as DNA: TGCGCCAGCAGCCAGATCCAACCCCGAGACAGGGATACTGGAAACACCATATATTTT. This codes for CASSQIQPRDRDTGNTIYF. The V gene is TRBV4-1, the J gene TRBJ1-3; TRBD1 agrees at 7 bases. After removal of 3 bases from V and 2 bases from J, the junction contained 16 bases not matched to a gene. The CDR3 has 19 residues. Germline V lookup: CDR1 MGHRA, CDR2 YSYEKL.

The J gene is TRBJ2-6, the V gene TRBV4-3, with D perhaps matching TRBD2 (5 bases). This CDR3 spans 17 amino acids. V lost 5 bases, J lost 2 bases, and 16 bases lay in between. Germline CDR1 LGHNA, CDR2 YSLEER. CDR3 nucleotides: TGCGCCAGCAGCGAAGGTGGAGGAGAGCCTGGGGCCAACGTCCTGACTTTC. This codes for CASSEGGGEPGANVLTF.

This clone was observed a handful of times. CDR3: CASSLRAGDSSGNTIYF. The CDR3 DNA follows: TGTGCCAGCAGCTTAAGGGCAGGGGACAGCTCTGGAAACACCATATATTTT. The chain combines TRBV7-6 with TRBJ1-3; 7 bases are a match to TRBD1. CDR1 is SGHVS and CDR2 is FNYEAQ in the germline V gene. The CDR3 sequence is 17 residues long. V was pared by 2 bases and J by 0 bases, with 7 bases of the junction left unmatched.

This chain connects TRBV5-4 to TRBJ2-7, with 8 bases matching TRBD2. CDR3 length: 14 amino acids. Germline CDR1 and CDR2: SGHNT and YYREEE (reference sequence). V dropped 0 bases and J dropped 2; count of bases not matched to a gene: 1. In DNA, the CDR3 is TGTGCCAGCAGCTTGGGGACTAGCCCCTACGAGCAGTACTTC. Protein: CASSLGTSPYEQYF.

The rearrangement uses TRBV27 and TRBJ2-7, with TRBD1 identical over 7 bases. This CDR3 region has 14 residues. The germline CDR1 and CDR2 sequences are MNHEY and SMNVEV (reference sequence). Trimming took 5 bases from V and 3 from J; bases not matched to a gene: 7. The CDR3 DNA is TGTGCCAGCAGTCCCAACGGGGACAGCTACGAGCAGTACTTC. The encoded protein is CASSPNGDSYEQYF.

This clone was found a few times. V and J are TRBV7-2 and TRBJ1-5; D perhaps matches TRBD1 (6 bases). Per germline, CDR1 SGHTA and CDR2 FQGNSA. The CDR3 totals 14 residues. V lost 6 bases and J 9 bases, leaving 18 bases between the germline ends. The CDR3 sequence: CASRPDSYPGPQHF. CDR3 DNA sequence: TGTGCCAGCAGGCCGGACAGTTACCCGGGGCCCCAGCATTTT. The variable domain in full, completed from reference TRBV7-2 and TRBJ1-5, reads GAGVSQSPSNKVTEKGKDVELRCDPISGHTALYWYRQSLGQGLEFLIYFQGNSAPDKSGLPSDRFSAERTGGSVSTLTIQRTQQEDSAVYLCASRPDSYPGPQHFGDGTRLSIL.

The rearrangement joins TRBV21-1 to TRBJ1-3; TRBD1 was called by the table and not checked on the DNA. TRBV21-1 is labeled a pseudogene. The CDR3 spans 17 residues. The CDR3 is CASRRDRGSPSGNTIYF. DNA of the CDR3: TGTGCCAGCAGGAGGGACAGGGGCTCCCCCTCTGGAAACACCATATATTTT.

The rearrangement uses TRBV5-1 and TRBJ2-1; 10 bases align to TRBD1. Germline V gene data show CDR1 as SGHRS and CDR2 as YFSETQ. The CDR3 is 16 residues long. Germline trimming cut 7 bases from V and 3 bases from J; bases unmatched to any gene: 10. The CDR3 nucleotides are TGCGCCAGCGGACTATCCGGGACAGGGGTCTACAATGAGCAGTTCTTC. It translates to CASGLSGTGVYNEQFF. The full variable domain, completed using reference TRBV5-1 and TRBJ2-1, is KAGVTQTPRYLIKTRGQQVTLSCSPISGHRSVSWYQQTPGQGLQFLFEYFSETQRNKGNFPGRFSGRQFSNSRSEMNVSTLELGDSALYLCASGLSGTGVYNEQFFGPGTRLTVL.

V is TRBV6-2 or TRBV6-3 and J is TRBJ2-3; D perhaps matches TRBD1 (6 bases). Germline V gene sequence: CDR1 MNHEY, CDR2 SVGEGT. V was trimmed by 0 bases and J by 4 bases, leaving 14 bases between them. CDR3 size: 16 residues. The CDR3 sequence: CASSYSGQGSADTQYF. For the CDR3, the DNA is TGTGCCAGCAGTTACTCGGGGCAGGGGAGCGCAGATACGCAGTATTTT.

This chain joins TRBV29-1 and TRBJ2-5; possible D gene TRBD2, 5 bases. The germline V gene encodes CDR1 SQVTM and CDR2 ANQGSEA. V was shortened by 1 base and J by 4 bases, with 10 bases between the two germline ends. The CDR3 is 13 residues long. CDR3 loop: CSVEVTGSETQYF. The CDR3 nucleotides are TGCAGCGTTGAAGTTACGGGATCAGAGACCCAGTACTTC.

This clone was found once. This rearrangement joins TRBV4-1 to TRBJ1-4; D unresolved. This CDR3 has 13 residues. With 4 bases removed from V and 8 bases from J, the gap between germline ends came to 11 bases. CDR1 is MGHRA and CDR2 is YSYEKL in the germline V gene. The CDR3 DNA follows: TGCGCCAGCAGCCGCGCTACCAACGAAAAACTGTTTTTT. It yields the protein CASSRATNEKLFF.

The chain uses TRBV6-4 and TRBJ2-7; maybe TRBD1 (7 bases). Germline V lookup: CDR1 MRHNA, CDR2 SNTAGT. V gave up 0 bases and J gave up 2 bases, with 17 bases separating them. The CDR3 length is 17 residues. CDR3 sequence (DNA): TGTGCCAGCAGTGACTCGATACTGACAGGGACTCCCTACGAGCAGTACTTC. Amino acid sequence: CASSDSILTGTPYEQYF.

J is TRBJ2-5 and V is TRBV6-2 or TRBV6-3; D may be TRBD2 (5 bases). CDR3 length: 17 amino acids. Per the germline V gene, CDR1 is MNHEY and CDR2 is SVGEGT. V lost 2 bases and J lost 5, with 21 bases in between. The CDR3 region is CASSYGFGGRAGETQYF. CDR3 DNA: TGTGCCAGCAGTTACGGATTTGGAGGTCGTGCCGGGGAGACCCAGTACTTC.

The chain combines TRBV5-1 with TRBJ1-6; 8 bases map to TRBD1. Germline CDR1 and CDR2: SGHRS and YFSETQ. Losses at the gene ends were 1 base for V and 9 bases for J; bases not matched to a gene: 6. The CDR3 has 15 amino acids. In DNA form, the CDR3 reads TGCGCCAGCAGCTTGTGGGGCAGGGGGCCTTCACCCCTCCACTTT. Amino acid sequence: CASSLWGRGPSPLHF.

The rearrangement links TRBV5-1 to TRBJ1-4; maybe TRBD1 (6 bases). The V and J ends lost 6 bases and 4 bases respectively, with 10 bases between them. This CDR3 spans 13 amino acids. Germline values: CDR1 SGHRS, CDR2 YFSETQ. The CDR3 sequence is CASKGGNNEKLFF. The CDR3 DNA follows: TGCGCCAGCAAGGGGGGGAATAATGAAAAACTGTTTTTT.

V and J are TRBV29-1 and TRBJ2-7, with 10 bases lining up with TRBD1. Germline V gene sequence: CDR1 SQVTM, CDR2 ANQGSEA. Trimming cost V 4 bases and J 9 bases; bases outside gene matches: 12. CDR3 size: 14 residues. The chain's CDR3 is CSVAQGQGYVAQYF. The CDR3 nucleotides read TGCAGCGTTGCTCAGGGACAGGGGTATGTGGCGCAGTACTTC.

The chain recombines TRBV2 with TRBJ2-3, with TRBD2 identical over 13 bases. Germline CDR1 is SNHLY and CDR2 is FYNNEI. The CDR3 is 16 residues long. The junction had 4 bases not matched to a gene; V was cut back by 5 bases and J by 2 bases. The chain's CDR3 is CASSRGTSGATDTQYF. The CDR3 DNA follows: TGTGCCAGCAGTCGGGGGACTAGCGGGGCCACAGATACGCAGTATTTT.

This clone was recorded only once. The gene calls are TRBV5-6 and TRBJ1-2, with D tentatively TRBD1 (5 bases). The CDR3 loop spans 12 amino acids. Trimming left V 2 bases short and J 7 bases short, with 9 bases between. CDR1 is SGHDT, CDR2 YYEEEE, per germline. The CDR3 region has the DNA TGTGCCAGCAGCTTAGGGACTATTGGCTACACCTTC. It is translated as CASSLGTIGYTF.